The 25 T cell receptor beta chains reported below all come from one sample, sequenced in a study of blood T cell repertoires in COVID-19. TCRdb keeps only in-frame clones here, not all; method: immunoSEQ multiplex PCR. The repertoire holds 140,000 or so clones, with about 83% as singletons. Sequenced input: peripheral blood. The receptors stem from a man aged 30-40 years with COVID-19, enrolled during active disease.

The rearrangement uses TRBV6-5 and TRBJ1-5; 7 bases agree with TRBD1. The CDR3 consists of 15 residues. Germline V gene lookup returns CDR1 MNHEY and CDR2 SVGAGI. J was trimmed by 7 bases and V by 6 bases; bases with no gene match: 12. CDR3 protein: CASRYARDSIQPQHF. The CDR3 bases are TGTGCCAGCAGATATGCCCGGGACAGCATACAGCCCCAGCATTTT.

The chain carries TRBV18 and TRBJ2-4; D gene ambiguous. Germline CDR1 is KGHSH and CDR2 is LQKENI. The CDR3 length is 15 residues. V dropped 6 bases and J dropped 0 bases, with 12 bases sitting between them. CDR3 residues: CASSSTELAKNIQYF. In DNA, the CDR3 is TGTGCCAGCTCTTCCACCGAACTAGCCAAAAACATTCAGTACTTC.

The chain has TRBV7-2 and TRBJ2-5, with a weak D call TRBD2 (6 bases). Germline lookup yields CDR1 SGHTA and CDR2 FQGNSA. The V and J ends lost 4 bases and 2 bases respectively, with 14 bases between them. This CDR3 is built from 15 residues. In nucleotides, the CDR3 is TGTGCCAGCAGCTCGGCCGGGACTGGGCAAGAGACCCAGTACTTC. Protein product: CASSSAGTGQETQYF.

This CDR3 reads CASSQATTRGEQYF. CDR3 sequence (DNA): TGTGCCAGCAGCCAGGCGACAACTCGGGGCGAGCAGTACTTC. J is TRBJ2-7 and V is TRBV14, with D perhaps TRBD2 (5 bases). This CDR3 spans 14 amino acids. CDR1 and CDR2 from the germline V gene are SGHDN and FVKESK. Trimming left V 3 bases short and J 6 bases short, with 15 bases between.

The chain joins TRBV5-1 to TRBJ2-7; 11 nucleotides line up with TRBD1. V dropped 2 bases and J dropped 3; count of bases not matched to a gene: 1. Germline V CDR1 and CDR2: SGHRS, YFSETQ. This CDR3 comprises 14 residues. The CDR3 loop reads CASSFGTGGYEQYF. The CDR3 DNA reads TGCGCCAGCAGCTTCGGGACAGGGGGCTACGAGCAGTACTTC.

The J gene is TRBJ1-5, the V gene TRBV6-2 or TRBV6-3; D perhaps matches TRBD1 (5 bases). In germline, CDR1 is MNHEY, CDR2 SVGEGT. V shed 0 bases and J shed 1 base, with 22 bases lying between them. CDR3 size: 20 residues. The CDR3 bases are TGTGCCAGCAGTTACTCGACGGGGGACGGGCCTCTCAGGAGCAATCAGCCCCAGCATTTT. This translates into CASSYSTGDGPLRSNQPQHF.

The chain joins TRBV6-5 to TRBJ2-3, with TRBD2 matching 7 bases. CDR3 length: 15 residues. V shed 7 bases, J shed 0 bases, and the junction held 7 bases outside the gene matches. The germline CDR1 and CDR2 sequences are MNHEY and SVGAGI. In nucleotides, the CDR3 is TGTGCCAGCAAAAGACTAGCCCAGAGCACAGATACGCAGTATTTT. It encodes CASKRLAQSTDTQYF.

CDR3 nucleotides: TGCAGCGTCGCTAGCGGGTCAGCGACGGGGGAGCAGTACTTC. It translates to CSVASGSATGEQYF. This chain joins TRBV29-1 and TRBJ2-7; 8 bases are a match to TRBD2. The CDR3 is made up of 14 amino acids. Losses at the gene ends were 6 bases for V and 7 bases for J; bases not matched to a gene: 14. The V gene's germline CDR1 is SQVTM and CDR2 ANQGSEA.

V usage is TRBV7-2 and J usage is TRBJ1-2; D gene uncertain. The V end lost 5 bases, the J end lost 8 bases, and 21 bases lay between the germline ends. This CDR3 comprises 15 residues. Germline V gene lookup returns CDR1 SGHTA and CDR2 FQGNSA. In DNA form, the CDR3 reads TGTGCCAGCAGCAACCGACCCCGGGGTGCTTGGGGCTACACCTTC. Translation gives CASSNRPRGAWGYTF.

V and J are TRBV6-5 and TRBJ1-4; D may be TRBD1 (6 bases). V lost 4 bases and J 7 bases, leaving 13 bases between the germline ends. Germline CDR1 MNHEY, CDR2 SVGAGI. This CDR3 region has 14 residues. CDR3 coding DNA: TGTGCCAGCAGTTGGAAGACAGGAGCTGAAAAACTGTTTTTT. Its translation: CASSWKTGAEKLFF.

Only a few counts were recorded for this clone. V usage is TRBV21-1 and J usage is TRBJ2-2; the DNA was not compared with TRBD2, the D call given in the table. TRBV21-1 is annotated as a pseudogene. The CDR3 is 24 amino acids. CDR3 nucleotides: TGTGCCAGCAGCAAACGGGGGACACGGGACTACCACAATCAAAGGGGTAAGAAGGCCGGGGAGCTGTTTTTT. Protein product: CASSKRGTRDYHNQRGKKAGELFF.

The chain is built from TRBV28 and TRBJ1-2, with 11 bases matching TRBD1. The V gene end was trimmed by 10 bases and the J gene end by 5 bases; junction bases not matched to a gene: 6. CDR1 MDHEN and CDR2 SYDVKM come from the germline V gene. The length of the CDR3 is 13 residues. The DNA of the CDR3 is TGTGCCACCCAGGGACAGGGGGTTTATGGCTACACCTTC. The encoded protein is CATQGQGVYGYTF.

This clone came up once. This chain joins TRBV6-5 and TRBJ2-5; tentatively, D is TRBD1 (5 bases). The ends were cut back, 2 bases at V and 1 base at J, with 5 bases in the middle. From germline, CDR1 is MNHEY and CDR2 SVGAGI. There are 13 residues in the CDR3. Here the CDR3 reads CASSYDSQETQYF. In DNA form, the CDR3 reads TGTGCCAGCAGTTACGACAGCCAAGAGACCCAGTACTTC.

The chain carries TRBV2 and TRBJ1-1; no firm D call. Per the germline V gene, CDR1 is SNHLY and CDR2 is FYNNEI. The CDR3 totals 13 residues. The CDR3 loop reads CGGQEIPNTEAFF. DNA of the CDR3: TGTGGAGGGCAGGAGATACCGAACACTGAAGCTTTCTTT.

This chain joins TRBV4-1 and TRBJ2-3; tentatively, D is TRBD2 (7 bases). This CDR3 spans 16 amino acids. Trimming removed 3 bases from V and 6 bases from J, with 19 bases in between. In germline, CDR1 is MGHRA, CDR2 YSYEKL. The CDR3 region has the DNA TGCGCCAGCAGCCAGGGTTGGGGGGGCGGAGGGGATACGCAGTATTTT. As protein: CASSQGWGGGGDTQYF.

The V call is TRBV7-2, the J call TRBJ2-7, with D perhaps matching TRBD1 (5 bases). With 3 bases removed from V and 4 bases from J, the gap between germline ends came to 13 bases. This CDR3 comprises 14 residues. Germline CDR1 reads SGHTA; CDR2 reads FQGNSA. CDR3 in amino acids: CASSLGTGVYEQYF. Here the CDR3 DNA reads TGTGCCAGCAGCTTGGGCACAGGAGTTTACGAGCAGTACTTC.

The V gene is TRBV29-1, the J gene TRBJ1-1; 7 nucleotides align to TRBD1. Germline V lookup: CDR1 SQVTM, CDR2 ANQGSEA. The CDR3 totals 13 residues. J was trimmed by 6 bases and V by 0 bases; bases with no gene match: 4. The CDR3 coding sequence is TGCAGCGTTGAAGAGAGGGGGCCAGCTGAAGCTTTCTTT. Its translation: CSVEERGPAEAFF.

V usage is TRBV10-2 and J usage is TRBJ2-1; 8 bases fit TRBD2. Unmatched junction bases numbered 8, after V lost 7 bases and J lost 9 bases. Germline V gives CDR1 WSHSY, CDR2 SAAADI. The CDR3 is 13 amino acids. CDR3 region: CASTSGTRGEQFF. The CDR3 DNA sequence: TGCGCCAGCACTTCCGGGACTAGGGGTGAGCAGTTCTTC.

J is TRBJ2-7 and V is TRBV4-1; maybe TRBD1 (6 bases). This CDR3 is 15 amino acids long. Germline V lookup: CDR1 MGHRA, CDR2 YSYEKL. Trimming removed 0 bases at V and 3 bases at J, with 12 bases between. CDR3 DNA sequence: TGCGCCAGCAGCCAAGATGGACAGATGCTCTACGAGCAGTACTTC. Protein: CASSQDGQMLYEQYF.

The rearrangement joins TRBV6-5 to TRBJ1-2; the D gene is possibly TRBD1 (6 bases). V gave up 2 bases and J gave up 4 bases, with 17 bases separating them. CDR3 length: 16 residues. Germline assignment: CDR1 MNHEY and CDR2 SVGAGI. CDR3 protein: CASSYRGQGQGYGYTF. For the CDR3, the DNA is TGTGCCAGCAGTTACCGCGGCCAGGGGCAAGGCTATGGCTACACCTTC.

This chain uses TRBV9 with TRBJ2-2; 11 bases match TRBD2. Germline CDR1 and CDR2: SGDLS and YYNGEE. V shed 2 bases and J 6 bases; nucleotides not matched to a gene: 9. The CDR3 spans 17 residues. Written as DNA, the CDR3 is TGTGCCAGCAGCGTCGCCAGACTAGCGGGAAGGTCCGGGGAGCTGTTTTTT. This gives the protein CASSVARLAGRSGELFF.

This chain uses TRBV29-1 with TRBJ2-7, with TRBD2 identical over 12 bases. Looked up from germline, CDR1 is SQVTM and CDR2 is ANQGSEA. The CDR3 extends over 14 amino acids. V lost 6 bases, J lost 5 bases, and 8 bases stayed unmatched. The CDR3 DNA reads as TGCAGCGTCTTGACTAGCGGGAGTTACGACGAGCAGTACTTC. Its translation is CSVLTSGSYDEQYF.

DNA of the CDR3: TGTGCCAGCAGATCCGGGACAGTCGTCTACGAGCAGTACTTC. Residues: CASRSGTVVYEQYF. The V and J genes are TRBV28 and TRBJ2-7; TRBD1 matches at 7 bases. The CDR3 covers 14 residues. The trim removed 6 bases at V and 3 bases at J, leaving 8 bases unmatched. The germline CDR1 and CDR2 sequences are MDHEN and SYDVKM.

The chain is built from TRBV2 and TRBJ2-7; the match to TRBD2 covers 8 bases. V shed 6 bases, J shed 4 bases, and the junction held 8 bases outside the gene matches. The CDR3 has 14 residues. Per germline, CDR1 SNHLY and CDR2 FYNNEI. The CDR3 sequence is CASRASGSSYEQYF. In nucleotides, the CDR3 is TGTGCCAGCAGGGCAAGCGGGAGTTCATACGAGCAGTACTTC.

The rearrangement links TRBV7-9 to TRBJ1-4, with a weak D call TRBD1 (6 bases). This CDR3 has 14 amino acids. The V gene lost 3 bases and the J gene lost 8 bases, with 13 bases spanning the gap. Germline V gene sequence: CDR1 SEHNR, CDR2 FQNEAQ (reference sequence). CDR3 region: CASSFNRVGEKLFF. CDR3 nucleotide sequence: TGTGCCAGCAGCTTCAACAGGGTAGGGGAAAAACTGTTTTTT. The full variable domain, rest sourced from reference TRBV7-9 and TRBJ1-4, is DTGVSQNPRHKITKRGQNVTFRCDPISEHNRLYWYRQTLGQGPEFLTYFQNEAQLEKSRLLSDRFSAERPKGSFSTLEIQRTEQGDSAMYLCASSFNRVGEKLFFGSGTQLSVL.